This entry features one TCR beta chain sequence. As yet, its antigen is unknown. CDR1 and CDR2 (germline): LGHDT, YNNKEL (reference sequence). Deletions cut 1 base from V and 7 bases from J, with 11 bases between. This CDR3 has 14 amino acids. The data are from a study of T cell responses to AZD1222 COVID-19 vaccine. The overall study: Second-dose timings of about 4 or about 12 weeks were pooled.

Some clones are missing from TCRdb's copy, which holds only in-frame ones; the method was immunoSEQ multiplex PCR. The profile shows some 140,000 clones, 70% to 90% of them singletons. Study-level findings and limits: Increases in Spike-specific TCR breadth and depth were seen after two AZD1222 doses. Spike was spanned by vaccine-associated CD4 TCRs, which were dominant at 160-218 and 743-854. White British ancestry dominated among donors, who included more females, and clonal diversity was possibly underestimated.

The sample consisted of peripheral blood, taken on day 0 of AZD1222 vaccination. This receptor was identified in an adult in good health. The chain employs TRBV3-1 (or the pseudogene TRBV3-2) and TRBJ2-1, with D possibly matching TRBD2 (5 bases). The CDR3 sequence: CASSQVSRRNEQFF. Here the CDR3 DNA reads TGTGCCAGCAGCCAAGTTTCGAGGAGGAATGAGCAGTTCTTC.